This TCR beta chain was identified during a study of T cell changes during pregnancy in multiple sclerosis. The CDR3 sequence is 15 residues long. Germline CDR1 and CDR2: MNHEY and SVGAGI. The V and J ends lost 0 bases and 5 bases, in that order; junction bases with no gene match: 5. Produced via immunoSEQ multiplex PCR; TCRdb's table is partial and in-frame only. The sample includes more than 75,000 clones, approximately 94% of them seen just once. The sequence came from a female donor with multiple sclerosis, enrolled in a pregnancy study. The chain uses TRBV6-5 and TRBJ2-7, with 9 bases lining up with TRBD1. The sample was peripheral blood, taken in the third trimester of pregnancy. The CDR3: CASSYSGQGWNEQYF. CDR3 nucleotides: TGTGCCAGCAGTTACTCAGGACAGGGGTGGAACGAGCAGTACTTC.